The 22 T cell receptor beta chains below all came from one sample that was sequenced in a study of CD8 T cells in ankylosing spondylitis. TCRdb fed the 5' RACE reads into MiXCR, producing one record per CDR3 protein. The data hold 350,000 to 400,000 distinct CDR3 sequences, with approximately 22% observed a single time. The sequenced sample consisted of blood, either unsorted or a sorted T cell fraction (not recorded which). The origin of the receptors is a male donor with ankylosing spondylitis or in good health (not recorded which).

This chain links TRBV12-3 or TRBV12-4 with TRBJ1-1, with 7 nucleotides matching TRBD1. CDR3 size: 15 residues. After removal of 2 bases from V and 3 bases from J, the junction contained 6 bases not matched to a gene. The CDR3 reads CASSLMRGLHTEAFF. The CDR3 DNA sequence: TGTGCCAGCAGTTTAATGAGGGGGCTTCACACTGAAGCTTTCTTT.

This clonotype was seen a handful of times. The genes are TRBV7-8 and TRBJ2-3; D is ambiguous. Trimming removed 3 bases from V and 0 bases from J, with 7 bases in between. Per the germline V gene, CDR1 is SGHVS and CDR2 is FQNEAQ. The CDR3 length is 14 residues. DNA of the CDR3: TGTGCCAGCAGCTTCGTTACTAGCACAGATACGCAGTATTTT. Translated, it gives CASSFVTSTDTQYF.

This clonotype was seen only a few times. This sequence joins TRBV4-1 and TRBJ2-3; no definite D call. Trimming took off 2 bases at V and 0 bases at J, with 12 bases between the two ends. The CDR3 covers 16 residues. In germline, CDR1 is MGHRA, CDR2 YSYEKL. The CDR3 coding sequence is TGCGCCAGCAGCCAAACTCTAGGTCTAAGCACAGATACGCAGTATTTT. It is translated as CASSQTLGLSTDTQYF.

The rearrangement joins TRBV2 to TRBJ2-3; possible D gene TRBD2, 6 bases. CDR3 length equals 17 residues. The germline V and J ends were trimmed by 7 bases and 6 bases, with 26 bases remaining between them. CDR1 and CDR2 from the germline V gene are SNHLY and FYNNEI. CDR3 bases: TGTGCCAGCAAGTTCGTGGCGGTGGGCCCTGGGGGGGATACGCAGTATTTT. Translated, it gives CASKFVAVGPGGDTQYF. Full variable domain (missing parts from reference TRBV2 and TRBJ2-3): EPEVTQTPSHQVTQMGQEVILRCVPISNHLYFYWYRQILGQKVEFLVSFYNNEISEKSEIFDDQFSVERPDGSNFTLKIRSTKLEDSAMYFCASKFVAVGPGGDTQYFGPGTRLTVL.

This clonotype was observed a handful of times. The V gene is TRBV20-1, the J gene TRBJ2-3; the D is unclear. This CDR3 is built from 14 residues. The germline gives CDR1 DFQATT, CDR2 SNEGSKA (reference sequence). Trimming pared 1 base from V and 3 bases from J, leaving 11 bases between. The CDR3 DNA is TGCAGTGCTAGAGTCTCGCATTTGACAGATACGCAGTATTTT. It specifies CSARVSHLTDTQYF.

The CDR3 region is CASSLLSGGNRNTEAFF. The CDR3 DNA follows: TGTGCCAGCAGCTTACTTTCGGGGGGCAATAGAAACACTGAAGCTTTCTTT. V gene TRBV7-9 combines with J gene TRBJ1-1, with a weak D call TRBD1 (6 bases). Trimming left V 2 bases short and J 2 bases short, with 18 bases between. The CDR3 loop spans 17 amino acids. CDR1 is SEHNR and CDR2 is FQNEAQ in the germline V gene (reference sequence).

V usage is TRBV7-2 and J usage is TRBJ2-1; D possibly corresponds to TRBD2 (6 bases). The germline V gene has CDR1 SGHTA and CDR2 FQGNSA. Trimming took off 5 bases at V and 15 bases at J, with 11 bases between the two ends. The CDR3 covers 10 residues. CDR3 coding DNA: TGTGCCAGCAGCGCGGGACTTTGGTTCTTC. It yields the protein CASSAGLWFF.

The J gene is TRBJ2-7, the V gene TRBV3-1, with 8 bases that match TRBD1. Germline CDR1 and CDR2: LGHDT and YNNKEL (reference sequence). The CDR3 is 15 amino acids. After removal of 0 bases from V and 2 bases from J, the junction contained 3 bases not matched to a gene. CDR3 protein: CASSQDGQGAYEQYF. In DNA, the CDR3 is TGTGCCAGCAGCCAAGATGGACAGGGTGCCTACGAGCAGTACTTC.

The table lists this clonotype with a few counts. The V call is TRBV24-1, the J call TRBJ2-3; 8 bases match TRBD1. This CDR3 is 17 amino acids long. Germline CDR1 and CDR2: KGHDR and SFDVKD. V shed 0 bases, J shed 2 bases, and the junction held 6 bases outside the gene matches. In nucleotides, the CDR3 is TGTGCCACCAGTGATTTGAGACAGGGGCCCTACACAGATACGCAGTATTTT. Translating gives CATSDLRQGPYTDTQYF.

This clonotype showed up just a few times. This chain links TRBV10-3 with TRBJ2-3, with a weak D call TRBD1 (6 bases). The V end lost 2 bases, the J end lost 7 bases, and 16 bases lay between the germline ends. Per the germline V gene, CDR1 is ENHRY and CDR2 is SYGVKD. The CDR3 has 15 residues. The DNA for the CDR3 is TGTGCCATCAGTGAGGTGGAGGACAGACCAAATACGCAGTATTTT. Residues: CAISEVEDRPNTQYF.

This clonotype has ten or more counts. This chain uses TRBV10-2 with TRBJ2-7; the D is unclear. CDR3 length equals 11 residues. The V and J ends lost 3 bases and 5 bases respectively, with 5 bases between them. CDR1 is WSHSY, CDR2 SAAADI, per germline. The CDR3 loop is CASSESHEQYF. The CDR3 nucleotides read TGCGCCAGCAGTGAATCCCACGAGCAGTACTTC.

This clonotype was counted between two and nine times. The chain employs TRBV9 and TRBJ2-3; 7 bases match TRBD2. Germline CDR1 and CDR2: SGDLS and YYNGEE. Trimming at V came to 0 bases and at J to 1 base, leaving 5 bases not matched to a gene. The CDR3 sequence is 16 residues long. The CDR3 nucleotides are TGTGCCAGCAGCGTAGGATCCAGCGGGGGCACAGATACGCAGTATTTT. Translating it yields CASSVGSSGGTDTQYF.

This clonotype was seen more than once but under ten times. The rearrangement links TRBV4-1 to TRBJ2-1; the D gene is possibly TRBD1 (6 bases). CDR1 and CDR2 (germline): MGHRA, YSYEKL. The V and J ends lost 4 bases and 7 bases respectively, with 14 bases between them. The CDR3 loop spans 14 amino acids. CDR3 sequence (DNA): TGCGCCAGCAGCCCCCTACAACAGGGAAATGAGCAGTTCTTC. This encodes CASSPLQQGNEQFF.

This clonotype was seen once. The J gene is TRBJ2-1, the V gene TRBV7-9; TRBD1 might be the D (5 bases). CDR3 length: 16 amino acids. Trimming left V 5 bases short and J 8 bases short, with 22 bases between. CDR1 and CDR2 (germline): SEHNR, FQNEAQ (reference sequence). Written as DNA, the CDR3 is TGTGCCAGCAGCCCCTTAAAGGGGTGGGAAGTGGATGAGCAGTTCTTC. This sequence encodes CASSPLKGWEVDEQFF.

This rearrangement joins TRBV7-9 to TRBJ2-2; no definite D call. Germline-derived CDR1 and CDR2 are SEHNR and FQNEAQ (reference sequence). This CDR3 region has 15 residues. V lost 0 bases, J lost 0 bases, and 5 bases lay in between. The CDR3 region has the DNA TGTGCCAGCAGCTTAGCCTTAGCGAACACCGGGGAGCTGTTTTTT. Its protein is CASSLALANTGELFF. The variable domain in full, with the rest retrieved from reference TRBV7-9 and TRBJ2-2, is DTGVSQNPRHKITKRGQNVTFRCDPISEHNRLYWYRQTLGQGPEFLTYFQNEAQLEKSRLLSDRFSAERPKGSFSTLEIQRTEQGDSAMYLCASSLALANTGELFFGEGSRLTVL.

Only a few counts were recorded for this clonotype. The J gene is TRBJ1-2, the V gene TRBV27, with a weak D call TRBD1 (5 bases). The CDR3 has 15 amino acids. From germline, CDR1 is MNHEY and CDR2 SMNVEV (reference sequence). Trimming stripped 6 bases from V and 8 bases from J, with 22 bases between. Here the CDR3 reads CASSPSGVLGVGYTF. CDR3 sequence (DNA): TGTGCCAGCAGCCCCAGTGGGGTGCTGGGGGTAGGCTACACCTTC.

The chain couples TRBV5-6 to TRBJ2-3; no reliable D call. Trimming cost V 1 base and J 6 bases, with 9 bases left between them. The CDR3 is made up of 13 amino acids. Germline lookup yields CDR1 SGHDT and CDR2 YYEEEE. The CDR3 region is CASSLQGIDTQYF. The CDR3 coding sequence is TGTGCCAGCAGCTTGCAAGGAATTGATACGCAGTATTTT.

V and J are TRBV4-1 and TRBJ2-3; 9 nucleotides align to TRBD1. The CDR3 sequence is 16 residues long. The germline V gene has CDR1 MGHRA and CDR2 YSYEKL. V was clipped by 3 bases and J by 3 bases; unmatched bases: 7. CDR3 region: CASSQAGTGPTDTQYF. The CDR3 coding sequence is TGCGCCAGCAGCCAGGCGGGGACAGGGCCTACAGATACGCAGTATTTT.

The chain recombines TRBV4-1 with TRBJ1-1; no clear D gene. CDR1 is MGHRA and CDR2 is YSYEKL in the germline V gene. The CDR3 is made up of 18 amino acids. The V gene lost 0 bases and the J gene lost 0 bases, with 17 bases spanning the gap. CDR3 loop: CASSQDMSSGPMNTEAFF. The CDR3 coding sequence is TGCGCCAGCAGCCAAGATATGTCTTCTGGACCCATGAACACTGAAGCTTTCTTT.

In its sample, this clonotype was seen a few times. This chain links TRBV7-2 with TRBJ2-1; 10 bases map to TRBD2. This CDR3 has 19 amino acids. The V and J ends lost 3 bases and 5 bases, in that order; junction bases with no gene match: 16. CDR1 SGHTA and CDR2 FQGNSA come from the germline V gene. CDR3 region: CASSFASGGPGSPDNEQFF. Here the CDR3 DNA reads TGTGCCAGCAGCTTTGCTAGCGGGGGCCCTGGATCGCCGGACAATGAGCAGTTCTTC.

The J gene is TRBJ2-1, the V gene TRBV2; D is ambiguous. Germline CDR1 and CDR2: SNHLY and FYNNEI. The CDR3 has 11 amino acids. The CDR3: CACGEGNEQFF. The CDR3 region has the DNA TGTGCATGTGGGGAAGGTAATGAGCAGTTCTTC.

There are many counts of this clonotype. The V and J genes are TRBV7-9 and TRBJ2-7; 10 bases fit TRBD1. The CDR3 sequence is 14 residues long. The germline gives CDR1 SEHNR, CDR2 FQNEAQ (reference sequence). The V gene end was trimmed by 3 bases and the J gene end by 4 bases; junction bases not matched to a gene: 3. This chain's CDR3 is CASSFSGQGYEQYF. The CDR3 coding sequence is TGTGCCAGCAGCTTCTCGGGACAGGGGTACGAGCAGTACTTC.